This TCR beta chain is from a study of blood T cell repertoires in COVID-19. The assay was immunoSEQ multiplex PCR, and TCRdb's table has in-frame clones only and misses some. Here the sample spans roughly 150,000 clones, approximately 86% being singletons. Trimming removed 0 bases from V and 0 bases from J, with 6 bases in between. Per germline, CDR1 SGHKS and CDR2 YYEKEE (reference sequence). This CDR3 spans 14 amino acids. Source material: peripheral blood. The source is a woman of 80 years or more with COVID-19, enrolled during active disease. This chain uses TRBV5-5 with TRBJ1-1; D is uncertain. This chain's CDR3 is CASSLEQMNTEAFF. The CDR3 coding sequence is TGTGCCAGCAGCTTGGAACAGATGAACACTGAAGCTTTCTTT.